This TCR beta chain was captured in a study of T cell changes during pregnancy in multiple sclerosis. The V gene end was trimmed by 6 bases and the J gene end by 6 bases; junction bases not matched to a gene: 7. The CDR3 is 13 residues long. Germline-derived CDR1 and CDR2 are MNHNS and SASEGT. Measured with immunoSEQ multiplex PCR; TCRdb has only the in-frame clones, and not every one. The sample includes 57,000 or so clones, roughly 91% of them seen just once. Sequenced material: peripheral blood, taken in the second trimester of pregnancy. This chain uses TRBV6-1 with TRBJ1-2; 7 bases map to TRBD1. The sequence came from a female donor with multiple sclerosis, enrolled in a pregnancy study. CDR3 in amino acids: CASRTTGKDGYTF. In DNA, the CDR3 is TGTGCCAGCAGAACGACAGGGAAGGATGGCTACACCTTC.